This is a list of T cell receptor beta chains from one sample in a study of T cells in Graves' hyperthyroidism and ophthalmopathy. TCRdb reanalysed the multiplex PCR reads using MiXCR and keeps one entry per CDR3 protein. The table includes nearly 600,000 distinct CDR3 sequences, 14% detected once. The sample was blood. Receptors were obtained from a woman under 30 with Graves' ophthalmopathy. Each CDR3 is given with its conserved first and last residue. Size is stated for part of the rows, as once, few or many counts, or as a class when the clone is expanded.

CASAYGLGTEAFF,NA,TRBV7-9
CASSLARTKSEQYF,NA,TRBV7-2
CASSPGNHIGYTF,many,TRBV27
CAITPGQGSIGNSGNTIYF,few,TRBV10-3
CASSSTGGTAGGPPPYTQYF,NA,TRBV7-3
CASSIPGQGYYGYTF,few,TRBV19
CASSEGVSGNQPQHF,many,TRBV2
CSVDVRAYETQCF,NA,TRBV29-1
CASTLSPLRWTDNQPQHF,many,TRBV6-2/TRBV6-3
CASSLTSGRGHNEQFF,few,TRBV4-1
CATSDWTSGRYNEQFF,many,TRBV24-1
CASSFRGPEQYF,NA,TRBV5-1
CASSQAANYGYTF,many,TRBV3-1
CASSPGTRRSHRRELFF,many,TRBV11-2
CSARDGTGYNEQFF,many,TRBV20-1
CASSSLASGRFYEQYF,NA,TRBV3-1
CASKGEASFDGYTF,once,TRBV19
CANRGGPKVGYNEQFF,many,TRBV2